Below are 18 T cell receptor beta chains sequenced from a single sample in a study of blood T cell repertoires in COVID-19. Assay used: immunoSEQ multiplex PCR; TCRdb lists only in-frame clones, some missing. The table records 250,000 to 350,000 clones, 88% of them present only once. The sequenced sample consisted of peripheral blood. The receptors here all came from a woman aged 45 to 65 with active or convalescent COVID-19.

The chain links TRBV27 to TRBJ1-1; 8 bases fit TRBD1. Germline V gives CDR1 MNHEY, CDR2 SMNVEV (reference sequence). CDR3 length: 15 amino acids. The J segment lost 4 bases and the V segment lost 2 bases, leaving 6 bases of the junction unmatched. In DNA form, the CDR3 reads TGTGCCAGCAGTTTAAACACAGGGGGGGGCACTGAAGCTTTCTTT. As protein: CASSLNTGGGTEAFF.

V and J are TRBV6-2 or TRBV6-3 and TRBJ1-1, with TRBD1 identical over 7 bases. Trimming removed 4 bases from V and 4 bases from J; junction bases left unmatched: 6. Germline loops: CDR1 MNHEY, CDR2 SVGEGT. The CDR3 runs to 14 residues. Here the CDR3 reads CASSWNQGGTEAFF. The DNA of the CDR3 is TGTGCCAGCAGTTGGAACCAGGGGGGCACTGAAGCTTTCTTT.

V and J are TRBV7-3 and TRBJ2-1; 9 nucleotides match TRBD1. Per the germline V gene, CDR1 is SGHTA and CDR2 is FQGTGA. The length of the CDR3 is 15 residues. The J segment lost 6 bases and the V segment lost 2 bases, leaving 5 bases of the junction unmatched. DNA for the CDR3: TGTGCCAGCAGCTTAGCACAGGGGGCTCGCAATGAGCAGTTCTTC. Translating gives CASSLAQGARNEQFF.

The J gene is TRBJ1-2, the V gene TRBV7-9; D is uncertain. There are 14 residues in the CDR3. V shed 2 bases and J shed 7 bases, with 14 bases lying between them. Per the germline V gene, CDR1 is SEHNR and CDR2 is FQNEAQ (reference sequence). CDR3 in DNA: TGTGCCAGCAGCTTATCGGAGGGCTGGATTGGCTACACCTTC. Amino acid sequence: CASSLSEGWIGYTF.

This chain joins TRBV14 and TRBJ2-5, with a possible D match to TRBD2 (6 bases). Trimming took 4 bases from V and 6 from J, leaving 9 bases between them. Per germline, CDR1 SGHDN and CDR2 FVKESK. The CDR3 is 12 residues long. CDR3 in amino acids: CASSPGAKTQYF. The CDR3 DNA is TGTGCCAGCAGCCCGGGAGCAAAGACCCAGTACTTC.

This clone occurred once. This rearrangement joins TRBV5-1 to TRBJ2-5; 8 positions agree with TRBD1. The germline CDR1 and CDR2 sequences are SGHRS and YFSETQ. The CDR3 loop spans 13 amino acids. Losses at the gene ends were 4 bases for V and 4 bases for J; bases not matched to a gene: 3. DNA for the CDR3: TGCGCCAGCAGCAAAGACAGGGGAGAGACCCAGTACTTC. Amino acid sequence: CASSKDRGETQYF.

V usage is TRBV5-1 and J usage is TRBJ2-3; no clear D gene. Looked up from germline, CDR1 is SGHRS and CDR2 is YFSETQ. Trimming took 3 bases from V and 4 from J, leaving 3 bases between them. The CDR3 consists of 11 residues. CDR3 coding DNA: TGCGCCAGCAGCTCCGCAGATACGCAGTATTTT. It translates to CASSSADTQYF.

The V call is TRBV25-1, the J call TRBJ2-1; maybe TRBD2 (5 bases). The CDR3 consists of 10 residues. In germline, CDR1 is MGHDK, CDR2 SYGVNS. The V gene lost 4 bases and the J gene lost 10 bases, with 5 bases spanning the gap. CDR3 residues: CASSAGEQFF. The CDR3 nucleotides read TGTGCCAGCAGTGCGGGGGAGCAGTTCTTC.

The chain is built from TRBV7-2 and TRBJ2-7; the match to TRBD2 covers 7 bases. Germline lookup yields CDR1 SGHTA and CDR2 FQGNSA. The CDR3 loop spans 14 amino acids. The V gene end was trimmed by 1 base and the J gene end by 7 bases; junction bases not matched to a gene: 7. This chain's CDR3 is CASSLEAGLGEQYF. The CDR3 nucleotides are TGTGCCAGCAGCTTAGAAGCGGGATTAGGTGAGCAGTACTTC.

The chain is built from TRBV27 and TRBJ1-2, with TRBD1 matching over 8 bases. V was clipped by 4 bases and J by 4 bases; unmatched bases: 2. The CDR3 totals 13 residues. In germline, CDR1 is MNHEY, CDR2 SMNVEV (reference sequence). CDR3 coding DNA: TGTGCCAGCAGTTGGACAGGGTTCTATGGCTACACCTTC. It translates to CASSWTGFYGYTF.

J is TRBJ1-2 and V is TRBV13; 8 bases align to TRBD1. V shed 5 bases and J 7 bases; nucleotides not matched to a gene: 6. CDR3 size: 13 residues. Germline values: CDR1 PRHDT, CDR2 FYEKMQ (reference sequence). The CDR3 protein is CASSARQGSGYTF. Written as DNA, the CDR3 is TGTGCCAGCAGCGCCCGACAGGGGAGTGGCTACACCTTC.

The V gene is TRBV4-3, the J gene TRBJ2-1; D is unclear. V was shortened by 0 bases and J by 0 bases, with 12 bases between the two germline ends. There are 17 residues in the CDR3. CDR1 and CDR2 (germline): LGHNA, YSLEER. In DNA, the CDR3 is TGCGCCAGCAGCCAAGATGAACCCTCGAGCTCCTACAATGAGCAGTTCTTC. Its translation is CASSQDEPSSSYNEQFF.

The chain joins TRBV4-1 to TRBJ2-2, with 13 bases identical to TRBD2. The CDR3 sequence is 16 residues long. CDR1 and CDR2 from the germline V gene are MGHRA and YSYEKL. J lost 6 bases, V lost 4 bases, and 5 bases had no gene match. The CDR3: CASSPGLAGVSGELFF. For the CDR3, the DNA is TGCGCCAGCAGCCCCGGACTAGCGGGAGTCTCCGGGGAGCTGTTTTTT.

This clone was detected only a few times. The genes are TRBV28 and TRBJ2-3, with 7 bases matching TRBD2. CDR3 length: 17 residues. Germline CDR1 reads MDHEN; CDR2 reads SYDVKM. The V gene end was trimmed by 4 bases and the J gene end by 2 bases; junction bases not matched to a gene: 12. The CDR3 coding sequence is TGTGCCAGCAGTTCCCCCTTTGGGCTAGCGGTCACAGATACGCAGTATTTT. This gives the protein CASSSPFGLAVTDTQYF.

J is TRBJ2-1 and V is TRBV28, with TRBD2 matching 11 bases. CDR1 is MDHEN and CDR2 is SYDVKM in the germline V gene. Trimming removed 3 bases from V and 5 bases from J; junction bases left unmatched: 9. The CDR3 length is 17 residues. The CDR3, as DNA: TGTGCCAGCAGTTTGGGACCCGGGACTAGCGGAAACAATGAGCAGTTCTTC. Protein sequence: CASSLGPGTSGNNEQFF.

V gene TRBV12-3 or TRBV12-4 combines with J gene TRBJ1-2, with a tentative D call TRBD1 (6 bases). V lost 5 bases and J lost 4, with 11 bases in between. CDR3 length: 13 residues. The CDR3 DNA sequence: TGTGCCAGCAGTGCCAGACAGGTCTATGGCTACACCTTC. Protein product: CASSARQVYGYTF.

The gene calls are TRBV11-3 and TRBJ2-3; the D gene is possibly TRBD1 (6 bases). The CDR3 is 14 amino acids. Trimming took off 5 bases at V and 2 bases at J, with 11 bases between the two ends. Germline V gene sequence: CDR1 SGHNT, CDR2 YENEEA. The chain's CDR3 is CASSAGQHTDTQYF. DNA of the CDR3: TGTGCCAGCAGCGCAGGACAGCACACAGATACGCAGTATTTT. Variable domain in full (rest from reference TRBV11-3 and TRBJ2-3): EAGVVQSPRYKIIEKKQPVAFWCNPISGHNTLYWYLQNLGQGPELLIRYENEEAVDDSQLPKDRFSAERLKGVDSTLKIQPAELGDSAVYLCASSAGQHTDTQYFGPGTRLTVL.

This clone was seen a single time. The chain recombines TRBV2 with TRBJ1-1; tentatively, D is TRBD1 (5 bases). The germline V gene encodes CDR1 SNHLY and CDR2 FYNNEI. V was trimmed by 4 bases and J by 4 bases, leaving 19 bases between them. This CDR3 spans 16 amino acids. The CDR3: CASSGGRGEVTTEAFF. The CDR3 nucleotides are TGTGCCAGCAGTGGCGGGAGAGGGGAGGTGACCACTGAAGCTTTCTTT. Looking up the rest from reference TRBV2 and TRBJ1-1 gives the full variable domain: EPEVTQTPSHQVTQMGQEVILRCVPISNHLYFYWYRQILGQKVEFLVSFYNNEISEKSEIFDDQFSVERPDGSNFTLKIRSTKLEDSAMYFCASSGGRGEVTTEAFFGQGTRLTVV.